This T cell receptor (beta chain) was found in a study of Graves' ophthalmopathy and Graves' hyperthyroidism. The study's findings and limits: Most expanded thyroid clonotypes above 0.001 frequency also appeared in blood.

CDR1 is SEHNR and CDR2 is FQNEAQ in the germline V gene (reference sequence). V lost 6 bases and J lost 4, with 22 bases in between. CDR3 size: 16 residues. A remark on this clonotype: Its antigen is still unknown.

Researchers turned away patients with other autoimmune diseases, uncontrolled infections, pregnancy or lactation. RNA transcripts served as template for amplifying TCR beta CDR3 sequences. HTBI-primed first-round RT-PCR preceded second-round multiplex PCR. TCRdb redid the calling of the multiplex PCR reads with MiXCR, one entry per CDR3 protein. The data contain around 1,200,000 distinct CDR3 sequences, about 40% of them singletons. The V call is TRBV7-9, the J call TRBJ2-7, with unresolved D. The clonotype was recovered from an adult man with Graves' hyperthyroidism. Sequenced input: peripheral blood or thyroid tissue (not recorded which). The CDR3 reads CASSLTRILGRYEQYF. CDR3 bases: TGTGCCAGCAGTCTCACCAGGATACTGGGTCGGTACGAGCAGTACTTC.